What follows are 17 T cell receptor beta chains derived from one specimen sequenced in a study of blood T cell repertoires in COVID-19. TCRdb keeps only in-frame clones here, not all; method: immunoSEQ multiplex PCR. The table lists about 400,000 clones, more than 75% of them singletons. Material: PBMCs or T cells enriched from blood (not recorded which). The receptors were sampled from a woman aged 45-65 years who had recovered from COVID-19.

The CDR3 sequence: CASSFIQGGVLAQHF. The CDR3 nucleotides read TGTGCCAGCAGCTTTATTCAGGGAGGGGTTTTGGCCCAGCATTTT. J is TRBJ1-5 and V is TRBV28; TRBD1 is a possible D gene (5 bases). Trimming took 6 bases from V and 11 from J, leaving 23 bases between them. There are 15 residues in the CDR3. The germline V gene encodes CDR1 MDHEN and CDR2 SYDVKM.

This chain connects TRBV11-2 to TRBJ1-1; 9 bases fit TRBD1. CDR3 size: 14 residues. From germline, CDR1 is SGHAT and CDR2 FQNNGV. J gave up 0 bases and V 5 bases, and 1 base lay outside the gene matches. The CDR3 DNA follows: TGTGCCAGCAGCAGGGACAGGGTGAACACTGAAGCTTTCTTT. Its translation: CASSRDRVNTEAFF. Full variable domain (remainder filled in from reference TRBV11-2 and TRBJ1-1): EAGVAQSPRYKIIEKRQSVAFWCNPISGHATLYWYQQILGQGPKLLIQFQNNGVVDDSQLPKDRFSAERLKGVDSTLKIQPAKLEDSAVYLCASSRDRVNTEAFFGQGTRLTVV.

The chain couples TRBV29-1 to TRBJ2-1, with 7 bases that match TRBD1. This CDR3 region has 11 residues. The germline CDR1 and CDR2 sequences are SQVTM and ANQGSEA. J gave up 7 bases and V 6 bases, and 3 bases lay outside the gene matches. DNA of the CDR3: TGCAGCGTCGAACAGGGGAATGAGCAGTTCTTC. This sequence encodes CSVEQGNEQFF.

The chain links TRBV30 to TRBJ1-6; TRBD1 matches at 7 bases. Germline lookup yields CDR1 GTSNPN and CDR2 SVGIG (reference sequence). The CDR3 consists of 14 residues. V was pared by 3 bases and J by 5 bases, with 4 bases of the junction left unmatched. CDR3 region: CAWRTGTDNSPLHF. DNA of the CDR3: TGTGCCTGGAGAACCGGGACAGATAATTCACCCCTCCACTTT.

This clone has only a few counts. The chain links TRBV7-2 to TRBJ1-2; D unclear. Trimming left V 5 bases short and J 1 base short, with 14 bases between. Germline V gives CDR1 SGHTA, CDR2 FQGNSA. The CDR3 contains 15 residues. The CDR3 region is CASSTPRVLNYGYTF. The DNA of the CDR3 is TGTGCCAGCAGCACACCACGGGTTCTTAACTATGGCTACACCTTC. Full variable domain (remainder filled in from reference TRBV7-2 and TRBJ1-2): GAGVSQSPSNKVTEKGKDVELRCDPISGHTALYWYRQSLGQGLEFLIYFQGNSAPDKSGLPSDRFSAERTGGSVSTLTIQRTQQEDSAVYLCASSTPRVLNYGYTFGSGTRLTVV.

As to this clone: Other DNA sequences from this sample encode an identical CDR3 as well. The J gene is TRBJ2-7, the V gene TRBV28; 7 nucleotides align to TRBD1. V lost 6 bases and J lost 0; bases outside the gene matches: 2. The CDR3 consists of 13 residues. Germline CDR1 and CDR2: MDHEN and SYDVKM. CDR3 nucleotide sequence: TGTGCCAGCAGCCGGGACAGCTCCTACGAGCAGTACTTC. Translated, it gives CASSRDSSYEQYF.

The CDR3 sequence is CACRRYRGLQETQYF. For the CDR3, the DNA is TGTGCCTGTCGCCGGTACAGGGGGCTTCAAGAGACCCAGTACTTC. This chain links TRBV30 with TRBJ2-5, with 9 bases aligning to TRBD1. The length of the CDR3 is 15 residues. Trimming at V came to 6 bases and at J to 2 bases, leaving 10 bases not matched to a gene. CDR1 is GTSNPN and CDR2 is SVGIG in the germline V gene (reference sequence).

The chain uses TRBV19 and TRBJ1-2; TRBD1 agrees at 8 bases. The CDR3 is 17 residues long. V trimming: 3 bases; J trimming: 0 bases; junction bases outside the gene matches: 9. Germline CDR1 and CDR2: LNHDA and SQIVND (reference sequence). CDR3 sequence (DNA): TGTGCCAGTAGTATCGCCGGACAGGGAATAGCTAACTATGGCTACACCTTC. Protein: CASSIAGQGIANYGYTF.

The chain links TRBV5-1 to TRBJ1-1, with 7 nucleotides matching TRBD1. Germline V gene lookup returns CDR1 SGHRS and CDR2 YFSETQ. The CDR3 totals 14 residues. Trimming took 3 bases from V and 0 from J; bases not matched to a gene: 2. The CDR3 DNA reads TGCGCCAGCAGCTGGGGACAGATGAACACTGAAGCTTTCTTT. Encoded protein: CASSWGQMNTEAFF.

The V and J genes are TRBV5-1 and TRBJ2-1; TRBD2 matches at 10 bases. The CDR3 contains 18 residues. Germline assignment: CDR1 SGHRS and CDR2 YFSETQ. With 4 bases clipped from V and 0 bases from J, the junction kept 10 bases outside the gene matches. The CDR3 nucleotides read TGCGCCAGCAGCCAATTCGGACTAGCGGATCGCTCCTACAATGAGCAGTTCTTC. Residues: CASSQFGLADRSYNEQFF.

J is TRBJ2-3 and V is TRBV25-1; weak D call: TRBD2 (5 bases). Looked up from germline, CDR1 is MGHDK and CDR2 is SYGVNS. With 4 bases removed from V and 2 bases from J, the gap between germline ends came to 13 bases. The CDR3 has 15 amino acids. The CDR3 DNA reads TGTGCCAGCAGTGGGCGGGCGGGTGACACAGATACGCAGTATTTT. This encodes CASSGRAGDTDTQYF. Based on the CDR3 plus reference TRBV25-1 and TRBJ2-3, the full variable domain is EADIYQTPRYLVIGTGKKITLECSQTMGHDKMYWYQQDPGMELHLIHYSYGVNSTEKGDLSSESTVSRIRTEHFPLTLESARPSHTSQYLCASSGRAGDTDTQYFGPGTRLTVL.

The V call is TRBV19, the J call TRBJ1-1; tentative D call: TRBD1 (5 bases). The CDR3 runs 16 residues. Germline values: CDR1 LNHDA, CDR2 SQIVND (reference sequence). Trimming took 8 bases from V and 0 from J, leaving 19 bases between them. This CDR3 reads CASRSGGMSMNTEAFF. Written as DNA, the CDR3 is TGTGCCAGTCGATCGGGGGGTATGTCTATGAACACTGAAGCTTTCTTT. The full variable domain, its missing parts supplied by reference TRBV19 and TRBJ1-1, is DGGITQSPKYLFRKEGQNVTLSCEQNLNHDAMYWYRQDPGQGLRLIYYSQIVNDFQKGDIAEGYSVSREKKESFPLTVTSAQKNPTAFYLCASRSGGMSMNTEAFFGQGTRLTVV.

The rearrangement links TRBV6-6 to TRBJ1-6; 7 bases are shared with TRBD1. The V gene's germline CDR1 is MNHNY and CDR2 SVGAGI (reference sequence). This CDR3 has 17 residues. Germline trimming cut 5 bases from V and 7 bases from J; bases unmatched to any gene: 14. This CDR3 reads CASSPYSQGTRNSPLHF. CDR3 DNA: TGTGCCAGCAGTCCCTACTCACAGGGGACGAGGAATTCACCCCTCCACTTT.

The chain employs TRBV9 and TRBJ2-1; TRBD1 matches 7 bases. The CDR3 contains 17 residues. Germline V gives CDR1 SGDLS, CDR2 YYNGEE. The ends lost 3 bases at V and 2 bases at J; junction bases unmatched: 11. The CDR3 DNA reads as TGTGCCAGCAGCGCGGGAAGACAGGGTTCCACCTACAATGAGCAGTTCTTC. This encodes CASSAGRQGSTYNEQFF.

The rearrangement links TRBV5-8 to TRBJ1-4; 10 nucleotides agree with TRBD1. J lost 7 bases, V lost 5 bases, and 8 bases had no gene match. The CDR3 is 15 amino acids. Germline V gives CDR1 SGHTS, CDR2 YDEGEE. CDR3 sequence (DNA): TGTGCCAGCAGAGTCCGGACAGGGGGAGGTGAAAAACTGTTTTTT. Amino acids: CASRVRTGGGEKLFF.

V gene TRBV27 combines with J gene TRBJ2-7; 8 bases line up with TRBD1. CDR1 and CDR2 (germline): MNHEY, SMNVEV (reference sequence). The CDR3 has 13 residues. V lost 8 bases, J lost 5 bases, and 8 bases stayed unmatched. The CDR3 here is CASGPSDRDEQYF. The CDR3 nucleotides read TGTGCCAGCGGACCTTCGGACAGGGACGAGCAGTACTTC.

The chain is built from TRBV6-4 and TRBJ2-3; no firm D call. The germline V and J ends were trimmed by 3 bases and 4 bases, with 8 bases remaining between them. The CDR3 loop spans 13 amino acids. Germline V gives CDR1 MRHNA, CDR2 SNTAGT. The DNA of the CDR3 is TGTGCCAGCAGTGATCAGTCATCAGATACGCAGTATTTT. This sequence encodes CASSDQSSDTQYF.